The 14 T cell receptor beta chains reported below all come from one sample, sequenced in a study of CD8 T cells in Susac syndrome. cDNA came from roughly 0.5 to 1 ug RNA primed by random hexamers. TCRdb fed the immunoSEQ multiplex PCR reads into MiXCR, producing one record per CDR3 protein. The sample lists over 150,000 distinct CDR3 sequences, roughly 94% occurring once. The sample comprised CD4+ T cells from PBMCs. Receptors were obtained from a human donor with Susac syndrome.

The rearrangement joins TRBV11-2 to TRBJ2-6; the D gene is possibly TRBD1 (6 bases). The V end was cut by 4 bases, the J end by 0 bases, with 13 bases between. Germline V CDR1 and CDR2: SGHAT, FQNNGV. This CDR3 is built from 17 residues. CDR3 amino acids: CASSSLRGGSGANVLTF. The CDR3 coding sequence is TGTGCCAGCAGCTCCCTTCGAGGGGGCTCTGGGGCCAACGTCCTGACTTTC. Looking up the rest from reference TRBV11-2 and TRBJ2-6 gives the full variable domain: EAGVAQSPRYKIIEKRQSVAFWCNPISGHATLYWYQQILGQGPKLLIQFQNNGVVDDSQLPKDRFSAERLKGVDSTLKIQPAKLEDSAVYLCASSSLRGGSGANVLTFGAGSRLTVL.

The chain links TRBV6-2 or TRBV6-3 to TRBJ2-2, with D uncertain. Germline lookup yields CDR1 MNHEY and CDR2 SVGEGT. The ends were cut back, 2 bases at V and 2 bases at J, with 12 bases in the middle. CDR3 size: 16 residues. CDR3 amino acids: CASSYGPSINTGELFF. CDR3 in DNA: TGTGCCAGCAGTTACGGGCCTTCTATCAACACCGGGGAGCTGTTTTTT.

The genes are TRBV20-1 and TRBJ2-3; 7 bases map to TRBD1. Germline CDR1 reads DFQATT; CDR2 reads SNEGSKA (reference sequence). Germline trimming cut 4 bases from V and 3 bases from J; bases unmatched to any gene: 10. This CDR3 is built from 15 residues. CDR3 in DNA: TGCAGTGCTAACACCGGCCGACAGGGTACAGATACGCAGTATTTT. It yields the protein CSANTGRQGTDTQYF.

This clonotype was detected only once. The chain joins TRBV24-1 to TRBJ2-5; no firm D call. This CDR3 has 12 amino acids. Per the germline V gene, CDR1 is KGHDR and CDR2 is SFDVKD. V shed 5 bases and J shed 1 base, with 4 bases lying between them. CDR3 sequence: CATSGSQETQYF. DNA for the CDR3: TGTGCCACCAGTGGTAGCCAAGAGACCCAGTACTTC.

This clonotype was picked up one time. This rearrangement joins TRBV6-5 to TRBJ1-3; a weak D match, TRBD1 (6 bases). Trimming pared 6 bases from V and 2 bases from J, leaving 8 bases between. The CDR3 totals 13 residues. Germline CDR1 reads MNHEY; CDR2 reads SVGAGI. For the CDR3, the DNA is TGTGCCAGCAGAGACAGGCCTGGAAACACCATATATTTT. This gives the protein CASRDRPGNTIYF.

The chain combines TRBV20-1 with TRBJ2-7; TRBD2 aligns across 10 bases. This CDR3 spans 16 amino acids. V dropped 6 bases and J dropped 5; count of bases not matched to a gene: 16. Germline loops: CDR1 DFQATT, CDR2 SNEGSKA (reference sequence). The CDR3 nucleotides read TGCAGTGCCTATCGGGGGATAGCGGGGGGCTTCGACGAGCAGTACTTC. It yields the protein CSAYRGIAGGFDEQYF.

CDR3 coding DNA: TGTGCCAGCTCACCAGAGTGGAGCACAGATACGCAGTATTTT. Translating gives CASSPEWSTDTQYF. The rearrangement uses TRBV18 and TRBJ2-3; D not certain. Germline lookup yields CDR1 KGHSH and CDR2 LQKENI. The ends were cut back, 2 bases at V and 0 bases at J, with 6 bases in the middle. CDR3 length equals 14 residues.

The J gene is TRBJ1-2, the V gene TRBV5-4; D is perhaps TRBD1 (5 bases). Per the germline V gene, CDR1 is SGHNT and CDR2 is YYREEE (reference sequence). Trimming shortened V by 4 bases and J by 1 base, and 11 bases separated the two germline ends. The CDR3 spans 14 residues. The CDR3 DNA follows: TGTGCCAGCAGCGGCGGAGACAGTAACTATGGCTACACCTTC. It codes for CASSGGDSNYGYTF.

This clonotype was found a few times. V usage is TRBV14 and J usage is TRBJ1-3, with D hard to call. The V gene lost 3 bases and the J gene lost 4 bases, with 4 bases spanning the gap. CDR3 length: 12 amino acids. CDR1 SGHDN and CDR2 FVKESK come from the germline V gene. For the CDR3, the DNA is TGTGCCAGCAGCCAGGGGGGAAACACCATATATTTT. Translating it yields CASSQGGNTIYF.

The chain joins TRBV7-7 to TRBJ2-3; either TRBD1 or TRBD2 may supply D (6 bases each). Trimming took off 5 bases at V and 2 bases at J, with 14 bases between the two ends. There are 15 residues in the CDR3. Germline V gene data show CDR1 as SSHAT and CDR2 as FNYEAQ (reference sequence). CDR3 region: CASSQIGGLTDTQYF. The CDR3 region has the DNA TGTGCCAGCAGCCAAATCGGGGGCCTCACAGATACGCAGTATTTT.

This chain connects TRBV5-1 to TRBJ2-1, with TRBD2 identical over 10 bases. The CDR3 is 17 amino acids. Trimming took 0 bases from V and 4 from J; bases not matched to a gene: 7. Looked up from germline, CDR1 is SGHRS and CDR2 is YFSETQ. The CDR3 here is CASSLEPSGSGYNEQFF. In DNA, the CDR3 is TGCGCCAGCAGCTTGGAGCCTAGCGGGAGCGGTTACAATGAGCAGTTCTTC.

This clonotype occurred once. This chain links TRBV2 with TRBJ2-5; D is unclear. Germline V CDR1 and CDR2: SNHLY, FYNNEI. The CDR3 extends over 13 amino acids. Trimming shortened V by 8 bases and J by 2 bases, and 12 bases separated the two germline ends. The CDR3 reads CASHFEGQETQYF. In nucleotides, the CDR3 is TGTGCCAGCCACTTCGAAGGACAAGAGACCCAGTACTTC.

The V gene is TRBV7-3, the J gene TRBJ1-1, with a weak D call TRBD1 (5 bases). The CDR3 consists of 14 residues. From germline, CDR1 is SGHTA and CDR2 FQGTGA. Trimming shortened V by 1 base and J by 4 bases, and 10 bases separated the two germline ends. CDR3 sequence (DNA): TGTGCCAGCAGCTTAAGTGGGGCCGGCACTGAAGCTTTCTTT. Amino acid sequence: CASSLSGAGTEAFF. The full variable domain, rest sourced from reference TRBV7-3 and TRBJ1-1, is GAGVSQTPSNKVTEKGKYVELRCDPISGHTALYWYRQSLGQGPEFLIYFQGTGAADDSGLPNDRFFAVRPEGSVSTLKIQRTERGDSAVYLCASSLSGAGTEAFFGQGTRLTVV.

This rearrangement joins TRBV30 to TRBJ1-5; D might be TRBD1 (5 bases). With 0 bases removed from V and 7 bases from J, the gap between germline ends came to 10 bases. The germline CDR1 and CDR2 sequences are GTSNPN and SVGIG (reference sequence). The CDR3 has 13 amino acids. The CDR3 protein is CAWSVIGAQPQHF. The CDR3 DNA is TGTGCCTGGAGTGTGATAGGGGCCCAGCCCCAGCATTTT.